This is a list of T cell receptor beta chains from one sample in a study of blood T cell repertoires in COVID-19. TCRdb's copy holds only in-frame clones and misses some; the assay was immunoSEQ multiplex PCR. The repertoire holds approximately 210,000 clones, with 70% to 85% as singletons. Sequenced material: PBMCs or T cells enriched from blood (not recorded which). These receptors came from a man aged 35 to 55 who had recovered from COVID-19. The CDR3 runs from the conserved cysteine through the conserved F or W. Each record gives: D gene, J gene, clone size, V gene, CDR3 protein, CDR3 DNA. The D gene is left open where the match is weak. Not every row has a clone size; where given, it reads once, few, many or a size class.

TRBD1	TRBJ2-3	-	TRBV3-1/TRBV3-2	CASSRRRGQSDTQYF	TGTGCCAGCAGCCGGCGCAGGGGGCAATCAGATACGCAGTATTTT
-	TRBJ2-1	-	TRBV5-5	CASSLESVSEKFF	TGTGCCAGCAGCTTGGAGTCGGTTAGCGAGAAGTTCTTC
TRBD2	TRBJ2-2	-	TRBV28	CASRTPGLASGELFF	TGTGCCAGCAGGACCCCGGGACTAGCGTCCGGGGAGCTGTTTTTT
TRBD1	TRBJ1-5	-	TRBV4-1	CASSQGTGPLYSNQPQHF	TGCGCCAGCAGCCAAGGGACAGGGCCTCTATATAGCAATCAGCCCCAGCATTTT
-	TRBJ2-1	-	TRBV3-1/TRBV3-2	CASSQSMRQFF	TGTGCCAGCAGCCAGTCAATGAGGCAGTTCTTC
-	TRBJ1-5	once	TRBV6-5	CASSSRQPSNQPQHF	TGTGCCAGCAGTTCGCGACAGCCTAGCAATCAGCCCCAGCATTTT
TRBD1	TRBJ2-3	-	TRBV10-2	CASGTGNTDTQYF	TGCGCCAGCGGGACAGGGAACACAGATACGCAGTATTTT
-	TRBJ1-2	-	TRBV2	CASKEESYGYTF	TGTGCCAGCAAAGAGGAGAGCTATGGCTACACCTTC
-	TRBJ1-3	-	TRBV2	CASSVSGKNTIYF	TGTGCCAGCAGTGTTTCAGGCAAGAACACCATATATTTT
-	TRBJ2-3	-	TRBV20-1	CSATSRDTQYF	TGCAGTGCCACTAGCCGCGATACGCAGTATTTT
-	TRBJ2-7	-	TRBV5-1	CASSPSGLSYEQYF	TGCGCCAGCAGCCCCTCGGGACTGAGTTACGAGCAGTACTTC
-	TRBJ1-2	-	TRBV28	CASSWGALTQGYTF	TGTGCCAGCAGTTGGGGAGCCCTAACCCAGGGCTACACCTTC
-	TRBJ2-7	-	TRBV27	CASSWGAGGLYEQYF	TGTGCCAGCAGTTGGGGGGCAGGGGGATTATACGAGCAGTACTTC
TRBD1	TRBJ2-7	-	TRBV2	CASSARTGNYEQYF	TGTGCCAGCAGTGCCCGGACAGGGAACTACGAGCAGTACTTC
-	TRBJ1-2	-	TRBV29-1	CSAEDLRTRNYGYTF	TGCAGCGCCGAAGATCTCAGGACAAGGAACTATGGCTACACCTTC
TRBD1	TRBJ2-7	-	TRBV30	CAWKRDSYEQYF	TGTGCCTGGAAGAGGGACAGTTACGAGCAGTACTTC
TRBD2	TRBJ2-3	-	TRBV3-1/TRBV3-2	CASSQTSGTQYF	TGTGCCAGCAGCCAAACTAGCGGGACGCAGTATTTT
TRBD1	TRBJ1-1	-	TRBV10-2	CASRSTGSNTEAFF	TGCGCCAGCAGGTCGACAGGGTCGAACACTGAAGCTTTCTTT
TRBD1	TRBJ1-5	-	TRBV13	CASSVRDRGVNQPQHF	TGTGCCAGCAGCGTCCGGGACAGGGGTGTTAATCAGCCCCAGCATTTT
-	TRBJ1-3	-	TRBV18	CASSRDYSGNTIYF	TGTGCCAGCTCACGGGACTACTCTGGAAACACCATATATTTT
-	TRBJ2-3	-	TRBV9	CASREAATDTQYF	TGTGCCAGCAGAGAGGCGGCGACAGATACGCAGTATTTT
TRBD1	TRBJ2-1	few	TRBV27	CASRTGTGDYNEQFF	TGTGCCAGCAGAACCGGGACAGGGGACTACAATGAGCAGTTCTTC
TRBD1	TRBJ1-2	-	TRBV9	CASSPGQGNYGYTF	TGTGCCAGCAGCCCGGGACAGGGAAACTATGGCTACACCTTC
TRBD1	TRBJ2-5	-	TRBV3-1/TRBV3-2	CASSHNTGVQETQYF	TGTGCCAGCAGCCACAATACAGGGGTTCAAGAGACCCAGTACTTC
TRBD1	TRBJ1-4	-	TRBV15	CATKQGGQGSEKLFF	TGTGCCACCAAACAGGGGGGACAGGGAAGTGAAAAACTGTTTTTT
-	TRBJ1-1	once	TRBV27	CASSLGRGHEAFF	TGTGCCAGCAGTTTAGGCAGGGGTCATGAAGCTTTCTTT
TRBD2	TRBJ2-3	-	TRBV18	CASSPGTSGGARTDTQYF	TGTGCCAGCTCACCGGGGACTAGCGGGGGGGCTCGGACAGATACGCAGTATTTT
-	TRBJ1-1	-	TRBV11-3	CASSPGNTEAFF	TGTGCCAGCAGCCCCGGGAACACTGAAGCTTTCTTT
TRBD2	TRBJ2-1	-	TRBV11-3	CASSLGLAGGVEQFF	TGTGCCAGCAGCTTAGGACTAGCGGGAGGAGTGGAGCAGTTCTTC
-	TRBJ2-5	-	TRBV18	CASSLEFGATETQYF	TGTGCCAGCTCACTAGAATTCGGAGCAACGGAGACCCAGTACTTC
-	TRBJ1-3	-	TRBV27	CASSFARSSGNTIYF	TGTGCCAGCAGTTTTGCGAGGAGCTCTGGAAACACCATATATTTT
TRBD1	TRBJ2-1	-	TRBV5-1	CASSRGTGESEQFF	TGCGCCAGCAGCCGCGGGACAGGGGAGAGTGAGCAGTTCTTC
TRBD2	TRBJ2-3	-	TRBV7-6	CASSLGLAGGQDTQYF	TGTGCCAGCAGCTTAGGACTAGCGGGAGGGCAGGATACGCAGTATTTT
-	TRBJ2-5	-	TRBV19	CASSLEETQYF	TGTGCCAGTAGTCTCGAAGAGACCCAGTACTTC
TRBD1	TRBJ1-2	-	TRBV2	CASRRDRENGYTF	TGTGCCAGCAGGAGAGACAGGGAGAATGGCTACACCTTC
TRBD1	TRBJ1-6	-	TRBV10-3	CAITKGTGVNSPLHF	TGTGCCATCACGAAGGGGACAGGGGTTAATTCACCCCTCCACTTT
TRBD2	TRBJ2-7	-	TRBV6-5	CASSYDGGGAYEQYF	TGTGCCAGCAGTTACGACGGCGGGGGGGCCTACGAGCAGTACTTC
-	TRBJ2-1	-	TRBV21-1	CASSKEKRGTSDEQFF	TGTGCCAGCAGCAAAGAAAAGCGGGGGACAAGTGATGAGCAGTTCTTC
TRBD1	TRBJ1-1	-	TRBV28	CASSRGDRDYTEAFF	TGTGCCAGCAGTCGTGGGGACAGGGACTACACTGAAGCTTTCTTT
-	TRBJ1-2	-	TRBV28	CASSLGRQNYGYTF	TGTGCCAGCAGTTTGGGCAGGCAAAACTATGGCTACACCTTC
-	TRBJ1-3	-	TRBV10-3	CAISESGTNGNTIYF	TGTGCCATCAGTGAAAGCGGGACGAACGGAAACACCATATATTTT
-	TRBJ1-1	once	TRBV7-2	CASSLAAAMMNTEAFF	TGTGCCAGCAGCTTAGCGGCGGCGATGATGAACACTGAAGCTTTCTTT
TRBD1	TRBJ1-6	-	TRBV10-3	CAIRSSGGEYGSPLHF	TGTGCCATCAGGTCCTCAGGGGGCGAGTATGGGTCACCCCTCCACTTT
TRBD1	TRBJ2-7	-	TRBV12-3/TRBV12-4	CASEGARDEQYF	TGTGCCAGCGAGGGGGCGCGGGACGAGCAGTACTTC
-	TRBJ1-4	-	TRBV2	CASRRAFNEKLFF	TGTGCCAGCAGGAGGGCTTTTAATGAAAAACTGTTTTTT
-	TRBJ1-1	-	TRBV3-1/TRBV3-2	CASSQSGTEAFF	TGTGCCAGCAGCCAATCGGGTACTGAAGCTTTCTTT
TRBD1	TRBJ1-1	few	TRBV6-5	CASSLGQGITEAFF	TGTGCCAGCAGTTTAGGACAGGGGATCACTGAAGCTTTCTTT
-	TRBJ1-5	once	TRBV21-1	CASSVGQESNQPQHF	TGTGCCAGCAGTGTGGGACAGGAGAGCAATCAGCCCCAGCATTTT
TRBD1	TRBJ2-7	few	TRBV30	CAWMRQGGNEQYF	TGTGCCTGGATGCGACAGGGGGGGAACGAGCAGTACTTC
TRBD1	TRBJ1-4	few	TRBV28	CASSAGQGSLKKLFF	TGTGCCAGCAGCGCGGGACAGGGAAGTCTGAAAAAACTGTTTTTT
TRBD2	TRBJ2-1	-	TRBV3-1/TRBV3-2	CASSGSGSDNEQFF	TGTGCCAGCAGCGGTAGCGGGAGTGACAATGAGCAGTTCTTC
-	TRBJ1-2	-	TRBV2	CASTAETAVGYTF	TGTGCCAGCACCGCGGAGACGGCGGTAGGCTACACCTTC
-	TRBJ1-1	-	TRBV2	CASTRGPLRLNTEAFF	TGTGCCAGCACCAGGGGACCCTTACGCCTGAACACTGAAGCTTTCTTT
-	TRBJ1-1	-	TRBV2	CANGGDSNTEAFF	TGTGCCAACGGGGGGGATTCGAACACTGAAGCTTTCTTT
TRBD2	TRBJ2-2	once	TRBV28	CASSLGLAGPTGELFF	TGTGCCAGCAGTTTAGGACTAGCGGGGCCAACCGGGGAGCTGTTTTTT